The 11 T cell receptor beta chains below were found in one sample sequenced in a study of cytomegalovirus exposure and HLA in healthy donors. PCR amplification relied on 60 Vbeta primers (plus 13 Jbeta primers). Some clones are missing from TCRdb's copy, which holds only in-frame ones; the method was immunoSEQ multiplex PCR. In all, the sample yields roughly 120,000 clones. The sequenced sample consisted of PBMCs. The receptors were gathered from a man aged 40-50 years in good health and CMV-seronegative.

The rearrangement uses TRBV7-3 and TRBJ2-1, with 14 positions matching TRBD2. The V and J ends lost 3 bases and 9 bases, in that order; junction bases with no gene match: 10. From germline, CDR1 is SGHTA and CDR2 FQGTGA. CDR3 length equals 17 residues. Here the CDR3 reads CASSFTGTSGSVGEQFF. For the CDR3, the DNA is TGTGCCAGCAGCTTCACCGGGACTAGCGGGAGTGTAGGTGAGCAGTTCTTC.

This sequence joins TRBV19 and TRBJ1-3; no definite D call. CDR1 and CDR2 from the germline V gene are LNHDA and SQIVND (reference sequence). V was clipped by 7 bases and J by 8 bases, with 12 bases between them. The length of the CDR3 is 12 residues. The DNA for the CDR3 is TGTGCCAGTACCCGAGGAACGCACACCATATATTTT. Its translation is CASTRGTHTIYF.

The DNA of the CDR3 is TGTGCCAGCAGCTTAGAGGAGCAGCCCCAGCATTTT. Translation: CASSLEEQPQHF. The chain links TRBV7-9 to TRBJ1-5; D not certain. Trimming pared 1 base from V and 7 bases from J, leaving 5 bases between. Germline V gives CDR1 SEHNR, CDR2 FQNEAQ (reference sequence). This CDR3 is 12 amino acids long.

The CDR3 region is CASSQEASSYNEQFF. As DNA, the CDR3 is TGTGCCAGCAGCCAAGAGGCCTCCTCCTACAATGAGCAGTTCTTC. The chain recombines TRBV4-2 with TRBJ2-1; D unresolved. The CDR3 extends over 15 amino acids. The germline V gene has CDR1 LGHNA and CDR2 YNFKEQ. V was trimmed by 0 bases and J by 0 bases, leaving 6 bases between them.

The chain joins TRBV2 to TRBJ2-7, with TRBD1 identical over 11 bases. CDR3 length equals 13 residues. CDR1 and CDR2 from the germline V gene are SNHLY and FYNNEI. V was clipped by 9 bases and J by 2 bases; unmatched bases: 3. CDR3: CASRDRGTYEQYF. The CDR3 DNA reads TGTGCCAGTCGGGACAGGGGGACCTACGAGCAGTACTTC.

A remark on this clone: The same CDR3 also results from other DNA sequences found in this sample. V usage is TRBV5-1 and J usage is TRBJ1-1; 10 nucleotides line up with TRBD1. The ends lost 2 bases at V and 4 bases at J; junction bases unmatched: 2. CDR3 size: 14 residues. Germline V gene lookup returns CDR1 SGHRS and CDR2 YFSETQ. CDR3 bases: TGCGCCAGCAGCTTAAGGACAGGGGGCACTGAAGCTTTCTTT. This gives the protein CASSLRTGGTEAFF.

The J gene is TRBJ2-1, the V gene TRBV5-1; 11 bases are shared with TRBD2. Germline V gives CDR1 SGHRS, CDR2 YFSETQ. The CDR3 runs 15 residues. V trimming: 2 bases; J trimming: 5 bases; junction bases outside the gene matches: 3. The CDR3 DNA follows: TGCGCCAGCAGCTTAAGACTAGCGGGAAACAATGAGCAGTTCTTC. It translates to CASSLRLAGNNEQFF.

V and J are TRBV21-1 and TRBJ1-5; the table's D call, TRBD1, was not checked against the DNA. TRBV21-1 is classified as a pseudogene. The CDR3 totals 19 residues. The CDR3 sequence is CASSETPGQGAQANQPQHF. The CDR3 DNA sequence: TGTGCCAGCAGCGAAACACCGGGACAGGGGGCGCAGGCCAATCAGCCCCAGCATTTT.

V gene TRBV5-1 combines with J gene TRBJ2-3; TRBD2 aligns across 15 bases. Trimming removed 4 bases from V and 6 bases from J; junction bases left unmatched: 9. CDR1 is SGHRS, CDR2 YFSETQ, per germline. The CDR3 is 17 amino acids. CDR3 nucleotide sequence: TGCGCCAGCAGCCCGAGCGGACTAGCGGGAGGGCCTGATACGCAGTATTTT. Residues: CASSPSGLAGGPDTQYF.

This chain connects TRBV11-2 to TRBJ2-3, with 15 positions matching TRBD2. CDR1 and CDR2 from the germline V gene are SGHAT and FQNNGV. The CDR3 spans 17 residues. J gave up 1 base and V 5 bases, and 4 bases lay outside the gene matches. This CDR3 reads CASSQGLAGGGTDTQYF. Written as DNA, the CDR3 is TGTGCCAGCAGCCAGGGACTAGCGGGAGGAGGCACAGATACGCAGTATTTT.

The V and J genes are TRBV5-6 and TRBJ1-1; 9 bases map to TRBD1. CDR3 length equals 14 residues. Trimming at V came to 0 bases and at J to 8 bases, leaving 5 bases not matched to a gene. CDR1 SGHDT and CDR2 YYEEEE come from the germline V gene. CDR3 nucleotides: TGTGCCAGCAGCTTGGGTGGGACAGGGCCAGAAGCTTTCTTT. It is translated as CASSLGGTGPEAFF.